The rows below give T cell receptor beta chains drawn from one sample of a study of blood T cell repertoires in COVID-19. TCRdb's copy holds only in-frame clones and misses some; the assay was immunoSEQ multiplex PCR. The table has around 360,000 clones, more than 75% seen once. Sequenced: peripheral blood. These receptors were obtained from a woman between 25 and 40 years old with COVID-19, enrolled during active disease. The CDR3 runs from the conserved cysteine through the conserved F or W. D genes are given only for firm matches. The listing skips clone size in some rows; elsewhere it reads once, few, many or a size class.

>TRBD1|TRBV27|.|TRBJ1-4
CAAGTGYEKLFF
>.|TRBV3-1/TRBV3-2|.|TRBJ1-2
CASSQTPRGARGYTF
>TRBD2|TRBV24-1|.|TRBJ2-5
CATSDPSGSPQETQYF
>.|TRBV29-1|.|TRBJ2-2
CSARWGRDTGELFF
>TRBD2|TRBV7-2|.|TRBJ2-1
CASSPNGLARYNEQFF
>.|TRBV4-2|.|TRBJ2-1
CASSQVRGLTYNEQFF
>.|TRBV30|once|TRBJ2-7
CAWSDLNRATYEQYF
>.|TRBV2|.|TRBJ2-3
CASAASVGTDTQYF
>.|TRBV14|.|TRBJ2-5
CASSPSRGETQYF
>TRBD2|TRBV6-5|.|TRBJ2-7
CASSPGTSGYEQYF
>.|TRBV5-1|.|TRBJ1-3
CASSLEYGSGNTIYF
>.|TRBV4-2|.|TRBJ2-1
CASSQESQRVYNEQFF
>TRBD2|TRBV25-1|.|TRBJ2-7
CASSLGTSGTYEQYF
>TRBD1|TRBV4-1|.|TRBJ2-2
CASSQVQGAQTGELFF
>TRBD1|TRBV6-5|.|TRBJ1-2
CASRTTGSGYTF
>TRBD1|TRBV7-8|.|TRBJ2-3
CASSFLTGGATDTQYF
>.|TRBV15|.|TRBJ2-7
CATSRDSYEQYF
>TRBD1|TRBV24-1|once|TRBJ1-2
CATSDPGQLYGYTF
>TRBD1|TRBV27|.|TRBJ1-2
CASSRGTGGYTF
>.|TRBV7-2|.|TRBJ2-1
CASSPLARMLNEQFF
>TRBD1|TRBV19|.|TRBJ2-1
CASRLTGGASNEQFF
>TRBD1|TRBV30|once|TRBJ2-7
CAWSYGTGTHEQYF
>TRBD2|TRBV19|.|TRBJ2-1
CASSETSGLGDEQFF
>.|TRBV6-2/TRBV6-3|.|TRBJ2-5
CASSKLMYQETQYF
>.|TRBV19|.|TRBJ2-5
CASSATRGETQYF
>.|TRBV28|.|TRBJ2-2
CASSAPGTGELFF
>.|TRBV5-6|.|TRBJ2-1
CASSLVGTPQNNEQFF
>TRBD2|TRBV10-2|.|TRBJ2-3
CASSERGLAGGRADTQYF
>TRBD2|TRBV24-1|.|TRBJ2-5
CATSDPSGRGETQYF
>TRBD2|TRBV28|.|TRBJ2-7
CASRQSGTNYKQYF
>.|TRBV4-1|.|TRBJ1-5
CASSLGQWNQPQHF
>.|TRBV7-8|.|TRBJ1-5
CASSLLTQGNQPQHF
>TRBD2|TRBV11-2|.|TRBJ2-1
CASSFTSGSYNEQFF
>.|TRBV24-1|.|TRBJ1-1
CATSDMGGTEAFF
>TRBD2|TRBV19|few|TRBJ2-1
CASSIDQGGRVNEQFF
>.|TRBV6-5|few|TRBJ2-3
CASSYGEETDTQYF
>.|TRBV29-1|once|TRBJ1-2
CSVASYGYTF
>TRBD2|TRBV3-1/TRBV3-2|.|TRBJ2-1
CASSQATSGRLDEQFF
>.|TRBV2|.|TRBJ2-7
CASSEAFSYEQYF
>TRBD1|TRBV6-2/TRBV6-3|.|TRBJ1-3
CASSSRDRAGNTIYF
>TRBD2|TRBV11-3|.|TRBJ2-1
CASSSAGTSGTWDEQFF
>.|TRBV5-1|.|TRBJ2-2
CASSLALLLAGELFF